Below, 23 T cell receptor beta chains from the same sample are listed, as sequenced in a study of cytomegalovirus exposure and HLA in healthy donors. Some clones are missing from TCRdb's copy, which holds only in-frame ones; the method was immunoSEQ multiplex PCR. The table shows over 110,000 clones, with approximately 86% occurring only once. Sequencing was performed on PBMCs. The receptors stem from a man aged 18 to 30 in good health and CMV-seropositive.

This chain links TRBV15 with TRBJ2-7, with 10 bases aligning to TRBD2. The germline gives CDR1 LNHNV, CDR2 YYDKDF (reference sequence). V lost 4 bases to trimming and J lost 3 bases; unmatched junction nucleotides: 12. This CDR3 comprises 17 residues. CDR3 bases: TGTGCCACCAGCACCCTTAGCGGGGGGCGGGGTATCTACGAGCAGTACTTC. Protein: CATSTLSGGRGIYEQYF. The full variable domain, with the rest looked up from reference TRBV15 and TRBJ2-7, is DAMVIQNPRYQVTQFGKPVTLSCSQTLNHNVMYWYQQKSSQAPKLLFHYYDKDFNNEADTPDNFQSRRPNTSFCFLDIRSPGLGDTAMYLCATSTLSGGRGIYEQYFGPGTRLTVT.

CDR3 coding DNA: TGTGCCAGCAGTTTAAAACATCACAATCAGCCCCAGCATTTT. Amino acid sequence: CASSLKHHNQPQHF. This chain connects TRBV27 to TRBJ1-5; D is undetermined. The germline V gene encodes CDR1 MNHEY and CDR2 SMNVEV (reference sequence). This CDR3 spans 14 amino acids. Trimming cost V 2 bases and J 3 bases, with 8 bases left between them.

This clone was observed a handful of times. The chain links TRBV5-1 to TRBJ2-3; maybe TRBD2 (6 bases). The V end lost 0 bases, the J end lost 6 bases, and 14 bases lay between the germline ends. The CDR3 covers 15 residues. Germline V gene lookup returns CDR1 SGHRS and CDR2 YFSETQ. The CDR3 sequence is CASSLGGLASDTQYF. The CDR3 DNA follows: TGCGCCAGCAGCTTGGGGGGCCTAGCGTCGGATACGCAGTATTTT.

The chain couples TRBV6-5 to TRBJ1-2; D not certain. The CDR3 runs to 14 residues. CDR1 is MNHEY, CDR2 SVGAGI, per germline. Trimming pared 6 bases from V and 3 bases from J, leaving 14 bases between. CDR3 region: CASREMEDYYGYTF. CDR3 DNA sequence: TGTGCCAGCAGGGAGATGGAGGATTACTATGGCTACACCTTC.

The chain couples TRBV19 to TRBJ1-4; 7 positions agree with TRBD1. The CDR3 is 16 residues long. V gave up 4 bases and J gave up 7 bases; unmatched junction bases: 12. The germline V gene encodes CDR1 LNHDA and CDR2 SQIVND (reference sequence). CDR3 in amino acids: CASSTGQTRYSEKLFF. Here the CDR3 DNA reads TGTGCCAGTAGTACGGGACAGACTCGGTATAGTGAAAAACTGTTTTTT. The complete variable domain, with remaining parts taken from reference TRBV19 and TRBJ1-4, reads DGGITQSPKYLFRKEGQNVTLSCEQNLNHDAMYWYRQDPGQGLRLIYYSQIVNDFQKGDIAEGYSVSREKKESFPLTVTSAQKNPTAFYLCASSTGQTRYSEKLFFGSGTQLSVL.

J is TRBJ2-1 and V is TRBV5-1; possible D gene TRBD2, 5 bases. Trimming removed 4 bases at V and 2 bases at J, with 19 bases between. The CDR3 is made up of 17 amino acids. CDR1 is SGHRS and CDR2 is YFSETQ in the germline V gene. CDR3: CASSPRRPAGTYNEQFF. The CDR3 coding sequence is TGCGCCAGCAGCCCCCGCCGTCCAGCCGGGACCTACAATGAGCAGTTCTTC.

This chain joins TRBV19 and TRBJ2-6; D is unclear. In germline, CDR1 is LNHDA, CDR2 SQIVND (reference sequence). The CDR3 has 15 residues. Trimming removed 3 bases from V and 0 bases from J, with 6 bases in between. CDR3 coding DNA: TGTGCCAGTAGTATTCGGAGCTCTGGGGCCAACGTCCTGACTTTC. Protein: CASSIRSSGANVLTF.

The chain carries TRBV12-5 and TRBJ2-1; 8 nucleotides match TRBD1. Germline V gene lookup returns CDR1 LGHNT and CDR2 FRNRAP. V lost 8 bases, J lost 4 bases, and 10 bases stayed unmatched. The CDR3 has 15 residues. The CDR3 is CASRVGQGGYNEQFF. CDR3 bases: TGTGCTAGTAGGGTCGGACAGGGCGGATACAATGAGCAGTTCTTC.

In this sample, this clone turned up a few times. V and J are TRBV19 and TRBJ2-7; 12 bases align to TRBD1. Per the germline V gene, CDR1 is LNHDA and CDR2 is SQIVND (reference sequence). J was trimmed by 5 bases and V by 3 bases; bases with no gene match: 5. This CDR3 has 15 residues. The CDR3: CASSIGGQGAHEQYF. In DNA, the CDR3 is TGTGCCAGTAGTATTGGGGGACAGGGGGCCCACGAGCAGTACTTC. The full variable domain, rest sourced from reference TRBV19 and TRBJ2-7, is DGGITQSPKYLFRKEGQNVTLSCEQNLNHDAMYWYRQDPGQGLRLIYYSQIVNDFQKGDIAEGYSVSREKKESFPLTVTSAQKNPTAFYLCASSIGGQGAHEQYFGPGTRLTVT.

As regards this clone: A junction boundary mismatches the germline segment, possibly from a read error. This CDR3 reads CAGSRQVTSYNEQFF. For the CDR3, the DNA is TGTGCCGGCAGTCGTCAGGTAACCTCCTACAATGAGCAGTTCTTC. The chain combines TRBV28 with TRBJ2-1; no reliable D call. Germline CDR1 is MDHEN and CDR2 is SYDVKM. The CDR3 has 15 residues.

The chain is built from TRBV19 and TRBJ2-6; tentative D call: TRBD2 (5 bases). This CDR3 contains 15 residues. The germline CDR1 and CDR2 sequences are LNHDA and SQIVND (reference sequence). Trimming removed 2 bases from V and 2 bases from J, with 7 bases in between. The CDR3 bases are TGTGCCAGTAGTATAAACGGGGCTGGGGCCAACGTCCTGACTTTC. It is translated as CASSINGAGANVLTF.

The CDR3 region has the DNA TGTGCCAGCAGCTTAACGGGGGTGAGGACTGAAGCTTTCTTT. Translated: CASSLTGVRTEAFF. This sequence joins TRBV11-2 and TRBJ1-1; TRBD1 is a possible D gene (5 bases). Germline V gene sequence: CDR1 SGHAT, CDR2 FQNNGV. V was clipped by 2 bases and J by 5 bases, with 12 bases between them. CDR3 length equals 14 residues.

The V and J genes are TRBV5-6 and TRBJ1-2, with TRBD1 identical over 9 bases. Germline-derived CDR1 and CDR2 are SGHDT and YYEEEE. The CDR3 spans 13 residues. V lost 9 bases, J lost 2 bases, and 5 bases stayed unmatched. The CDR3 loop reads CATYGTGNYGYTF. CDR3 nucleotides: TGTGCCACATACGGGACAGGGAACTATGGCTACACCTTC. The whole variable domain, filled in from reference TRBV5-6 and TRBJ1-2, reads DAGVTQSPTHLIKTRGQQVTLRCSPKSGHDTVSWYQQALGQGPQFIFQYYEEEERQRGNFPDRFSGHQFPNYSSELNVNALLLGDSALYLCATYGTGNYGYTFGSGTRLTVV.

The chain combines TRBV5-1 with TRBJ2-1; TRBD2 matches at 11 bases. CDR1 and CDR2 from the germline V gene are SGHRS and YFSETQ. Trimming took 5 bases from V and 14 from J; bases not matched to a gene: 12. This CDR3 is built from 14 residues. CDR3 sequence reads: CASSATGTSGFEFF. The CDR3 nucleotides read TGCGCCAGCAGTGCGACCGGGACTAGCGGTTTTGAGTTCTTC.

The rearrangement uses TRBV15 and TRBJ2-2; D perhaps matches TRBD1 (6 bases). V was shortened by 3 bases and J by 3 bases, with 11 bases between the two germline ends. The CDR3 spans 15 residues. Germline CDR1 and CDR2: LNHNV and YYDKDF (reference sequence). This CDR3 reads CATSRDTGYTGELFF. CDR3 sequence (DNA): TGTGCCACCAGCAGGGATACAGGGTACACCGGGGAGCTGTTTTTT.

The chain combines TRBV5-1 with TRBJ2-3; 9 bases are a match to TRBD2. From germline, CDR1 is SGHRS and CDR2 YFSETQ. The V and J ends lost 7 bases and 1 base, in that order; junction bases with no gene match: 7. This CDR3 spans 15 amino acids. The CDR3 bases are TGCGCCAGCTGGGCTAGCGGGATAGGCACAGATACGCAGTATTTT. Encoded protein: CASWASGIGTDTQYF.

This clone was seen a single time. The gene calls are TRBV7-9 and TRBJ2-5; no firm D call. V was shortened by 1 base and J by 3 bases, with 12 bases between the two germline ends. Germline V CDR1 and CDR2: SEHNR, FQNEAQ (reference sequence). The CDR3 sequence is 15 residues long. CDR3 nucleotide sequence: TGTGCCAGCAGCTTAGTCTACGCATCGGAAGAGACCCAGTACTTC. This encodes CASSLVYASEETQYF.

The chain carries TRBV19 and TRBJ1-2, with no clear D. Germline V gene sequence: CDR1 LNHDA, CDR2 SQIVND (reference sequence). The CDR3 extends over 12 amino acids. The V end lost 7 bases, the J end lost 3 bases, and 9 bases lay between the germline ends. Written as DNA, the CDR3 is TGTGCCAGTACGAGTGATTACTATGGCTACACCTTC. This codes for CASTSDYYGYTF.

This chain uses TRBV4-2 with TRBJ2-5; 10 nucleotides match TRBD2. Losses at the gene ends were 4 bases for V and 5 bases for J; bases not matched to a gene: 13. Germline CDR1 reads LGHNA; CDR2 reads YNFKEQ. There are 17 residues in the CDR3. The CDR3 reads CASSPRSTLAGVETQYF. The CDR3 coding sequence is TGTGCCAGCAGCCCAAGAAGCACGCTAGCGGGAGTTGAGACCCAGTACTTC.

The V and J genes are TRBV18 and TRBJ2-6, with D possibly being TRBD1 (5 bases). CDR1 and CDR2 from the germline V gene are KGHSH and LQKENI. This CDR3 has 16 amino acids. Trimming removed 2 bases at V and 4 bases at J, with 12 bases between. In nucleotides, the CDR3 is TGTGCCAGCTCACCAACAGGAGTTAGAGGGGCCAACGTCCTGACTTTC. As protein: CASSPTGVRGANVLTF.

V is TRBV25-1 and J is TRBJ1-4; D perhaps matches TRBD1 (5 bases). CDR3 size: 13 residues. The germline V gene encodes CDR1 MGHDK and CDR2 SYGVNS. With 7 bases removed from V and 6 bases from J, the gap between germline ends came to 12 bases. The CDR3 spells CASIGQTDEKLFF. As DNA, the CDR3 is TGTGCCAGCATTGGGCAGACAGATGAAAAACTGTTTTTT.

The chain is built from TRBV7-6 and TRBJ2-2, with TRBD2 matching over 9 bases. CDR3 length: 19 residues. V was pared by 4 bases and J by 5 bases, with 17 bases of the junction left unmatched. Germline CDR1 is SGHVS and CDR2 is FNYEAQ. The CDR3 sequence is CASSSQMALIAGVTGELFF. The DNA for the CDR3 is TGTGCCAGCAGCTCACAAATGGCCTTAATAGCGGGAGTTACCGGGGAGCTGTTTTTT.

V gene TRBV5-6 combines with J gene TRBJ2-5; D not resolved. Germline values: CDR1 SGHDT, CDR2 YYEEEE. The CDR3 consists of 11 residues. Between the trimmed V and J ends, which lost 4 bases and 9 bases, there was a span of 10 bases. In nucleotides, the CDR3 is TGTGCCAGCAGCGCCGTGGGCCCCCAGTACTTC. It codes for CASSAVGPQYF.